This T cell receptor (beta chain) stems from a study of CD4 T cells in relation to SARS-CoV-2 and coronaviruses. Study context: PBMCs were cultured with antigen for nine to eleven days before TCR beta sequencing. Controls used an HIV-1 Nef peptide pool or no peptide. Findings of the study overall: Around two thirds of donors had memory CD4+ clonotypes crossrecognizing SARS-CoV-2 and common cold coronavirus spike.

Before the COVID-19 pandemic, during about 2011-2019, CD4+ T cells were taken from unexposed donors. After roughly ten days of culture, CD4+ T cells were isolated. Cultures held two million PBMCs per well with about 10 IU/ml IL-2. Remarks on this clone: Its antigen is as yet unknown.

The CDR3 contains 11 residues. V shed 5 bases and J shed 10 bases, with 9 bases lying between them. Clones were sequenced by immunoSEQ multiplex PCR, and TCRdb holds only the in-frame ones, with some missing. The sample has 20,000 to 30,000 clones, roughly 81% seen once. Source material: CD4+ T cells from PBMCs, cultured in vitro. The chain couples TRBV12-3 or TRBV12-4 to TRBJ2-1; no definite D call. The receptor was isolated from a human donor in good health. In nucleotides, the CDR3 is TGTGCCAGCAGTAGGTTTGGGGAGCAGTTCTTC. Protein: CASSRFGEQFF.